This passage covers 22 T cell receptor beta chains from one sample sequenced in a study of cytomegalovirus exposure and HLA in healthy donors. Assay: immunoSEQ multiplex PCR; the TCRdb copy retains only in-frame clones and omits some. The sample carries approximately 260,000 clones, approximately 83% recorded once. Input material: PBMCs. The source is a woman aged 18-29 years in good health and CMV-seronegative.

The sample holds one count of this clone. This chain joins TRBV7-6 and TRBJ2-7, with D possibly being TRBD2 (6 bases). Trimming pared 3 bases from V and 1 base from J, leaving 10 bases between. Germline assignment: CDR1 SGHVS and CDR2 FNYEAQ. The CDR3 is made up of 14 amino acids. The CDR3 region is CASSLEGPSYEQYF. The CDR3 bases are TGTGCCAGCAGCTTGGAGGGACCTTCCTACGAGCAGTACTTC.

The J gene is TRBJ1-3, the V gene TRBV5-5; 10 bases fit TRBD1. Germline V gene sequence: CDR1 SGHKS, CDR2 YYEKEE (reference sequence). V was pared by 3 bases and J by 2 bases, with 2 bases of the junction left unmatched. CDR3 length: 15 amino acids. The CDR3 sequence is CASSSGTGAGNTIYF. CDR3 coding DNA: TGTGCCAGCAGCTCAGGGACAGGGGCTGGAAACACCATATATTTT.

The chain employs TRBV6-5 and TRBJ2-3; TRBD2 aligns across 10 bases. Germline CDR1 MNHEY, CDR2 SVGAGI. V was pared by 5 bases and J by 0 bases, with 2 bases of the junction left unmatched. This CDR3 has 15 amino acids. The CDR3 region has the DNA TGTGCCAGCAGTAGCGGGGGGGCTAGCACAGATACGCAGTATTTT. This sequence encodes CASSSGGASTDTQYF.

The V and J genes are TRBV25-1 and TRBJ2-7; D is possibly TRBD1 (6 bases). The CDR3 covers 15 residues. The germline V gene encodes CDR1 MGHDK and CDR2 SYGVNS. Trimming took off 6 bases at V and 1 base at J, with 16 bases between the two ends. CDR3 nucleotide sequence: TGTGCCAGCAGCTTGCCCGGGACATTTTCCTACGAGCAGTACTTC. Amino acids: CASSLPGTFSYEQYF.

The chain recombines TRBV2 with TRBJ2-2; possible D gene TRBD2, 6 bases. The V end lost 6 bases, the J end lost 4 bases, and 15 bases lay between the germline ends. This CDR3 spans 15 amino acids. The V gene's germline CDR1 is SNHLY and CDR2 FYNNEI. The CDR3 region is CASRAGQDPTGELFF. CDR3 bases: TGTGCCAGCAGGGCGGGGCAGGACCCCACCGGGGAGCTGTTTTTT.

This clone was recorded once. This chain connects TRBV15 to TRBJ2-1; 7 positions match TRBD1. The germline gives CDR1 LNHNV, CDR2 YYDKDF (reference sequence). The CDR3 has 14 amino acids. V lost 1 base and J lost 4; bases outside the gene matches: 1. CDR3 bases: TGTGCCACCAGCAGAGGGACAGGTTACAATGAGCAGTTCTTC. Its protein product is CATSRGTGYNEQFF.

This rearrangement joins TRBV7-2 to TRBJ2-7; 7 bases map to TRBD1. The CDR3 is 14 residues long. Per germline, CDR1 SGHTA and CDR2 FQGNSA. With 4 bases clipped from V and 6 bases from J, the junction kept 9 bases outside the gene matches. CDR3: CASSSRQGPAEQYF. Written as DNA, the CDR3 is TGTGCCAGCAGCTCCCGACAGGGACCAGCCGAGCAGTACTTC.

The chain couples TRBV19 to TRBJ2-7; 7 nucleotides line up with TRBD1. The CDR3 extends over 14 amino acids. Germline V CDR1 and CDR2: LNHDA, SQIVND (reference sequence). Germline trimming cut 8 bases from V and 4 bases from J; bases unmatched to any gene: 11. CDR3 region: CASSRDSAYYEQYF. CDR3 in DNA: TGTGCCAGTTCCCGGGACAGTGCATATTACGAGCAGTACTTC.

The V gene is TRBV12-5, the J gene TRBJ2-7; possibly TRBD2 for D (5 bases). In germline, CDR1 is LGHNT, CDR2 FRNRAP. V lost 3 bases and J 0 bases, leaving 12 bases between the germline ends. CDR3 length: 15 residues. This chain's CDR3 is CASGFIVRDSYEQYF. Here the CDR3 DNA reads TGTGCTAGTGGTTTTATCGTCCGGGACTCCTACGAGCAGTACTTC.

This clone has just a few counts. The chain employs TRBV7-9 and TRBJ2-3; 12 bases line up with TRBD2. CDR1 and CDR2 (germline): SEHNR, FQNEAQ (reference sequence). V was pared by 5 bases and J by 7 bases, with 7 bases of the junction left unmatched. The CDR3 runs 15 residues. The DNA of the CDR3 is TGTGCCAGCAGCCTTCGGACTAGCGGGGCGAATACGCAGTATTTT. It codes for CASSLRTSGANTQYF.

The rearrangement links TRBV7-7 to TRBJ2-1, with D perhaps matching TRBD1 (5 bases). Trimming cost V 2 bases and J 6 bases, with 11 bases left between them. CDR3 length: 14 amino acids. CDR1 and CDR2 (germline): SSHAT, FNYEAQ (reference sequence). CDR3 residues: CASSLSRVRNEQFF. The CDR3 DNA reads as TGTGCCAGCAGCTTATCCAGGGTGCGCAATGAGCAGTTCTTC.

The rearrangement links TRBV4-2 to TRBJ2-1; the match to TRBD2 covers 9 bases. This CDR3 region has 16 residues. V lost 0 bases to trimming and J lost 5 bases; unmatched junction nucleotides: 5. CDR1 is LGHNA and CDR2 is YNFKEQ in the germline V gene. CDR3 residues: CASSQEALAGNNEQFF. The CDR3 nucleotides are TGTGCCAGCAGCCAAGAGGCCCTAGCGGGGAACAATGAGCAGTTCTTC.

This clone was seen a single time. This chain uses TRBV7-8 with TRBJ2-7; TRBD1 is a possible D gene (6 bases). From germline, CDR1 is SGHVS and CDR2 FQNEAQ. Trimming shortened V by 2 bases and J by 0 bases, and 11 bases separated the two germline ends. CDR3 length equals 15 residues. The DNA for the CDR3 is TGTGCCAGCAGCTTAAGGGCAGGGGACTCCTACGAGCAGTACTTC. Translated: CASSLRAGDSYEQYF.

This clone turned up a few times. The rearrangement uses TRBV28 and TRBJ2-4; D possibly corresponds to TRBD1 (6 bases). V lost 9 bases to trimming and J lost 4 bases, with 13 bases between them. The CDR3 extends over 13 amino acids. Germline values: CDR1 MDHEN, CDR2 SYDVKM. CDR3 coding DNA: TGTGCCAGTGGAAGGGACACAAAAAACATTCAGTACTTC. Translated: CASGRDTKNIQYF.

The rearrangement links TRBV6-5 to TRBJ2-7; TRBD1 is a possible D gene (7 bases). Germline V gene data show CDR1 as MNHEY and CDR2 as SVGAGI. This CDR3 is 16 amino acids long. Trimming removed 0 bases at V and 5 bases at J, with 17 bases between. The CDR3 DNA reads as TGTGCCAGCAGTTACTCTCGGCGGGCAGGGGGGCACGAGCAGTACTTC. Translating it yields CASSYSRRAGGHEQYF.

A few counts support this clone. The chain recombines TRBV2 with TRBJ1-3; D is unresolved. This CDR3 spans 12 amino acids. CDR1 and CDR2 from the germline V gene are SNHLY and FYNNEI. The V and J ends lost 3 bases and 4 bases respectively, with 4 bases between them. The CDR3 region has the DNA TGTGCCAGCAGTGATCGGGGAAACACCATATATTTT. Amino acids: CASSDRGNTIYF.

The gene calls are TRBV7-8 and TRBJ2-3; a possible D gene is TRBD2 (5 bases). Germline V gives CDR1 SGHVS, CDR2 FQNEAQ. Trimming cost V 1 base and J 11 bases, with 16 bases left between them. There are 14 residues in the CDR3. CDR3 in DNA: TGTGCCAGCAGCTTAGAGACGGCTAGCCCCCGGCAGTATTTT. Translating it yields CASSLETASPRQYF. The full variable domain, rest sourced from reference TRBV7-8 and TRBJ2-3, is GAGVSQSPRYKVAKRGQDVALRCDPISGHVSLFWYQQALGQGPEFLTYFQNEAQLDKSGLPSDRFFAERPEGSVSTLKIQRTQQEDSAVYLCASSLETASPRQYFGPGTRLTVL.

This chain links TRBV7-9 with TRBJ1-1; tentative D call: TRBD1 (6 bases). Looked up from germline, CDR1 is SEHNR and CDR2 is FQNEAQ (reference sequence). CDR3 length equals 16 residues. V dropped 5 bases and J dropped 5 bases, with 21 bases sitting between them. CDR3 loop: CASSPRLQGRRTEAFF. CDR3 coding DNA: TGTGCCAGCAGCCCGCGACTACAGGGTCGAAGGACTGAAGCTTTCTTT.

The chain links TRBV13 to TRBJ2-6; possibly TRBD2 for D (6 bases). The CDR3 runs to 18 residues. Germline CDR1 and CDR2: PRHDT and FYEKMQ (reference sequence). V was pared by 5 bases and J by 0 bases, with 17 bases between. The CDR3 is CASSPRSGGTSGANVLTF. The CDR3 DNA follows: TGTGCCAGCAGCCCCAGGAGTGGGGGGACCTCTGGGGCCAACGTCCTGACTTTC.

V and J are TRBV6-5 and TRBJ2-3; maybe TRBD2 (5 bases). V was pared by 2 bases and J by 8 bases, with 11 bases between. Germline V CDR1 and CDR2: MNHEY, SVGAGI. The CDR3 loop spans 13 amino acids. In nucleotides, the CDR3 is TGTGCCAGCAGTTACCCCGGGATCGCTACGCAGTATTTT. This codes for CASSYPGIATQYF.

V and J are TRBV19 and TRBJ1-5, with a tentative D call TRBD1 (6 bases). Germline CDR1 reads LNHDA; CDR2 reads SQIVND (reference sequence). The CDR3 loop spans 13 amino acids. The CDR3 reads CVSSRDTNQPQHF. As DNA, the CDR3 is TGTGTATCTTCCCGGGACACCAATCAGCCCCAGCATTTT. The variable domain in full, completed from reference TRBV19 and TRBJ1-5, reads DGGITQSPKYLFRKEGQNVTLSCEQNLNHDAMYWYRQDPGQGLRLIYYSQIVNDFQKGDIAEGYSVSREKKESFPLTVTSAQKNPTAFYLCVSSRDTNQPQHFGDGTRLSIL.

J is TRBJ2-3 and V is TRBV6-4, with D possibly being TRBD2 (6 bases). Trimming took 5 bases from V and 4 from J, leaving 19 bases between them. The CDR3 spans 16 residues. Looked up from germline, CDR1 is MRHNA and CDR2 is SNTAGT. DNA of the CDR3: TGTGCCAGCAGTCTAAATTTCGGGAGTGGAGCAGATACGCAGTATTTT. Its translation: CASSLNFGSGADTQYF.